Detailed here is one T cell receptor beta chain. Synthetic analogs of TCR templates were spiked into every PCR. TCRdb keeps only in-frame clones here, not all; method: immunoSEQ multiplex PCR. Here the sample spans approximately 91,000 clones, over 65% being singletons. The data belong to a study of PD-L1 blockade in urothelial cancer. Study in general: Each patient had 0 to 3 earlier chemotherapy regimens. Blood-derived samples held a median 141,255 T cells.

Described time point: peripheral blood 6 weeks after treatment start. All patients carried locally advanced or metastatic urothelial carcinoma. The V gene lost 4 bases and the J gene lost 0 bases, with 7 bases spanning the gap. Germline V lookup: CDR1 MNHNS, CDR2 SASEGT. The CDR3 has 15 residues. The source is a man in his 70s with urothelial cancer. V usage is TRBV6-1 and J usage is TRBJ2-6; unclear D gene. Sequencing was performed on PBMCs, taken around atezolizumab (anti-PD-L1) treatment. For the CDR3, the DNA is TGTGCCAGCAGTGTGAGTTACTCTGGGGCCAACGTCCTGACTTTC. Translated: CASSVSYSGANVLTF.